This TCR beta chain was identified during a study of T cell repertoires in cytomegalovirus infection. As for this clonotype: What it recognizes is unknown.

TCRdb redid the calling of the reads with MiXCR, one entry per CDR3 protein. The table lists more than 650,000 distinct CDR3 sequences, 35% to 45% of them singletons, with roughly 2.8% in the top ten. From germline, CDR1 is MNHNS and CDR2 SASEGT. V lost 4 bases and J 10 bases, leaving 8 bases between the germline ends. The CDR3 runs 11 residues. Study-wide results and caveats: Within the response measured ex vivo, HLA-C-restricted CMV-specific TCR beta clonotypes were dominant.

This rearrangement joins TRBV6-1 to TRBJ2-1; perhaps D is TRBD1 or TRBD2 (5 bases each). This TCR came from a human donor in good health (CMV status not recorded). Some clones in this sample may be carry-over from other donors' samples. The specimen was PBMCs. The CDR3, as DNA: TGTGCCAGCAGTGTCCGGGACGAGCAGTTCTTC. As protein: CASSVRDEQFF.